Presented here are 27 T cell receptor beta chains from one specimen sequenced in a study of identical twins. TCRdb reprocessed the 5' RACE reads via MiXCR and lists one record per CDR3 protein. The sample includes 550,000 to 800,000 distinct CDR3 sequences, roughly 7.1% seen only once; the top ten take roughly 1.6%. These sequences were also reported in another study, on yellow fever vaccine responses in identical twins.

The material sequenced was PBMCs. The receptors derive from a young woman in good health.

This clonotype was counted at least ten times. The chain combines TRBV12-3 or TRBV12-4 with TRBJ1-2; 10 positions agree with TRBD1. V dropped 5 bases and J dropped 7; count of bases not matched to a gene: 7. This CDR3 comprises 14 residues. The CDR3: CASSPGQGGAGYTF. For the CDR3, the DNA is TGTGCCAGCAGTCCCGGACAGGGGGGGGCTGGCTACACCTTC.

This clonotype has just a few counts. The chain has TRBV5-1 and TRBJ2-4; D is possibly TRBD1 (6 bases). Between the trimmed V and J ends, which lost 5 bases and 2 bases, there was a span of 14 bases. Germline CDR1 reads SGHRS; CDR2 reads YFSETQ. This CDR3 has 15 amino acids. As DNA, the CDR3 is TGCGCCAGCAGTGAACAGGGTGGGTCCAAAAACATTCAGTACTTC. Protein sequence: CASSEQGGSKNIQYF. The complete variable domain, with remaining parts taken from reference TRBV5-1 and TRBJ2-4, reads KAGVTQTPRYLIKTRGQQVTLSCSPISGHRSVSWYQQTPGQGLQFLFEYFSETQRNKGNFPGRFSGRQFSNSRSEMNVSTLELGDSALYLCASSEQGGSKNIQYFGAGTRLSVL.

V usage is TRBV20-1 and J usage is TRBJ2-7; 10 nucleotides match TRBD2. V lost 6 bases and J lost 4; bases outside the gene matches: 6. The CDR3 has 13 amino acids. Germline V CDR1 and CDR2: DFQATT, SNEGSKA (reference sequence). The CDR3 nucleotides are TGCAGTGCGGAAGGGACTAGCGCTTACGAGCAGTACTTC. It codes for CSAEGTSAYEQYF.

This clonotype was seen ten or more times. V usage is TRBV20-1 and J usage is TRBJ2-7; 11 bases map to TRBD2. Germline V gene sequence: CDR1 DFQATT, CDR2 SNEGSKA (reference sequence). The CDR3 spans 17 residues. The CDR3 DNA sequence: TGCAGCGCACAATCTACCAAGACGGGACTAGCGGACAACGAGCAGTACTTC. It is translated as CSAQSTKTGLADNEQYF.

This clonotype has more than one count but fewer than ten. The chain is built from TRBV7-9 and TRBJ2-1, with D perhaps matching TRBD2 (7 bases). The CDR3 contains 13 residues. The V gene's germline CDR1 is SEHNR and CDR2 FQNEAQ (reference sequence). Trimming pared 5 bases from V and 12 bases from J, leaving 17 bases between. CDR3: CASSPRGTTGQFF. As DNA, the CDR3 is TGTGCCAGCAGCCCAAGGGGGACTACGGGGCAGTTCTTC.

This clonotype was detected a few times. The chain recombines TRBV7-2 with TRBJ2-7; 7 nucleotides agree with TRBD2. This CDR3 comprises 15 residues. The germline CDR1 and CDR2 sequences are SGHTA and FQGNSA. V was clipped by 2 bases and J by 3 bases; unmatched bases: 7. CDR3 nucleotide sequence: TGTGCCAGCAGCTTAAACCCGACTAGCTTCTACGAGCAGTACTTC. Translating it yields CASSLNPTSFYEQYF.

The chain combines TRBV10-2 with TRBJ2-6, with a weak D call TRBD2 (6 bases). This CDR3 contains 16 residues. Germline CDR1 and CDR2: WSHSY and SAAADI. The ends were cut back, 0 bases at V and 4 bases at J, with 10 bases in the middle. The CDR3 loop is CASSESPSAGANVLTF. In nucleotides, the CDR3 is TGCGCCAGCAGTGAGTCCCCTAGCGCCGGGGCCAACGTCCTGACTTTC.

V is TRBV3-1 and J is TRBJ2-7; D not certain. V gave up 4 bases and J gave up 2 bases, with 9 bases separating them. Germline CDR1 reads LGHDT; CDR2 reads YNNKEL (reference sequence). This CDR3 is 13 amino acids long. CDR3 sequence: CASSLTGPYEQYF. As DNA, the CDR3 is TGTGCCAGCAGCCTAACCGGGCCCTACGAGCAGTACTTC.

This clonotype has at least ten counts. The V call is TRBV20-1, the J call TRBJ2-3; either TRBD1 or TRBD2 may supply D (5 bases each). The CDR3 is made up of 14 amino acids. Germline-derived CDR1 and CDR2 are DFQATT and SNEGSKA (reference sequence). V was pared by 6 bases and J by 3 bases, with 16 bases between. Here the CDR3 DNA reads TGCAGTGCCACCGGGACGTTAAAAACAGATACGCAGTATTTT. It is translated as CSATGTLKTDTQYF.

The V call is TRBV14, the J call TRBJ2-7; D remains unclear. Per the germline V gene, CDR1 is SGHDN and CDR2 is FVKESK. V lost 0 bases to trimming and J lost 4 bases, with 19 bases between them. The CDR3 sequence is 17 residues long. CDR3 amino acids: CASSQDRSRVGDYEQYF. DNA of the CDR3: TGTGCCAGCAGCCAAGATCGGTCACGGGTTGGCGATTACGAGCAGTACTTC.

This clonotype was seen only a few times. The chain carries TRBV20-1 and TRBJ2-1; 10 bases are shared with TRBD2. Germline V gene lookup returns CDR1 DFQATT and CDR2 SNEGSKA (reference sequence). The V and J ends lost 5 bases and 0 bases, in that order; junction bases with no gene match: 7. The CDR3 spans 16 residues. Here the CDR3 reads CSAPSGGLSSYNEQFF. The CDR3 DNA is TGCAGTGCTCCTAGCGGGGGCCTTAGCTCCTACAATGAGCAGTTCTTC.

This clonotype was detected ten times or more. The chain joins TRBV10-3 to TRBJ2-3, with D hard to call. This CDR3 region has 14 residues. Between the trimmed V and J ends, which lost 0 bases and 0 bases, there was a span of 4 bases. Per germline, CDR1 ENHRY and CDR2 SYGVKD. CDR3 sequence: CAISESGSTDTQYF. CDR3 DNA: TGTGCCATCAGTGAGTCGGGCAGCACAGATACGCAGTATTTT.

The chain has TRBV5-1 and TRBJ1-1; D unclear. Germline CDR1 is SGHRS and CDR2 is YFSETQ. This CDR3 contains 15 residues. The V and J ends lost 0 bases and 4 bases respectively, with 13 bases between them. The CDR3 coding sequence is TGCGCCAGCAGCTTGGAGGAGACCCGGAGCACTGAAGCTTTCTTT. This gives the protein CASSLEETRSTEAFF.

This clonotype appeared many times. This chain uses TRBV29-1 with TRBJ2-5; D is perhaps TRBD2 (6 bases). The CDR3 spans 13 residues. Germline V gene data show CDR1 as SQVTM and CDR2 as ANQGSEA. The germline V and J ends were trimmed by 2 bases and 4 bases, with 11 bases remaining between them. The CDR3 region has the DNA TGCAGCGTTGAATTGGGGGGTGGAGAGACCCAGTACTTC. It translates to CSVELGGGETQYF.

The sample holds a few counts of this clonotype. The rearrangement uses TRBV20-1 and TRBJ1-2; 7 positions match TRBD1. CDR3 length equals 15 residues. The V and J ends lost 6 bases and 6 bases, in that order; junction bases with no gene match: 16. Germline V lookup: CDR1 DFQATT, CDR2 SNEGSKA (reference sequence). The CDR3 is CSAWLRTGTGNGYTF. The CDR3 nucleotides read TGCAGTGCCTGGCTTCGGACAGGAACGGGGAATGGCTACACCTTC.

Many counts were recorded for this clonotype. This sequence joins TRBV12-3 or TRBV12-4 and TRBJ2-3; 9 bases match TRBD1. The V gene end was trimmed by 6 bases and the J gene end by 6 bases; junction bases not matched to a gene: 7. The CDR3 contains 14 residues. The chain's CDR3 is CASRPGQGLDTQYF. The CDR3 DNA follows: TGTGCCAGCAGGCCGGGACAGGGATTGGATACGCAGTATTTT.

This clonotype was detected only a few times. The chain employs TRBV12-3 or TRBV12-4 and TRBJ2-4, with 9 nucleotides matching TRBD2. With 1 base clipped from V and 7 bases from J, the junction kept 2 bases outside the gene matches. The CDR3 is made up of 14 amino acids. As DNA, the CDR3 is TGTGCCAGCAGTTTAGGAACTAGCGGGAACATTCAGTACTTC. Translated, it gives CASSLGTSGNIQYF.

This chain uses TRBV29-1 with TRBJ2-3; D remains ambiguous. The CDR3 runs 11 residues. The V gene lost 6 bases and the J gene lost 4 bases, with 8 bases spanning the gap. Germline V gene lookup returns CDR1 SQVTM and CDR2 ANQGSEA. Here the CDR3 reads CSVLSSDTQYF. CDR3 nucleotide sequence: TGCAGCGTATTATCCTCAGATACGCAGTATTTT.

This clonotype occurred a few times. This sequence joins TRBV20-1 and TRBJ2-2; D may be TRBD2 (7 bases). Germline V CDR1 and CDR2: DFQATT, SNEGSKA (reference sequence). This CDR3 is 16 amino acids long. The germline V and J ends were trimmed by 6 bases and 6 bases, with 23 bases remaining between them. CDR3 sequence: CSASVSRGGAAGELFF. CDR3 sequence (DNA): TGCAGTGCAAGCGTTTCAAGGGGGGGGGCCGCCGGGGAGCTGTTTTTT.

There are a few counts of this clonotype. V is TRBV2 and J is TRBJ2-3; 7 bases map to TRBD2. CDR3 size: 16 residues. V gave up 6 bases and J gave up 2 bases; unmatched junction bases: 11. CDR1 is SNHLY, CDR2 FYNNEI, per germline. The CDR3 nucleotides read TGTGCCAGCAGCTCCAGGGACTACAGAAACACAGATACGCAGTATTTT. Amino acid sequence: CASSSRDYRNTDTQYF.

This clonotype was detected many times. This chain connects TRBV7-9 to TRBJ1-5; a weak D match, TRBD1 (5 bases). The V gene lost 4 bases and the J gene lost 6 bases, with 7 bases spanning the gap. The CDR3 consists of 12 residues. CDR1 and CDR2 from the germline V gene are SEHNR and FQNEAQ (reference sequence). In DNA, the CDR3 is TGTGCCAGCAGCTGGGGGAGTCAGCCCCAGCATTTT. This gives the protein CASSWGSQPQHF.

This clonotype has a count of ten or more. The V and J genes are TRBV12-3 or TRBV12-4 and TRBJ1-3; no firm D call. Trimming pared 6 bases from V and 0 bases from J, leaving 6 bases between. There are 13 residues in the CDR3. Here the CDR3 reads CASSPTSGNTIYF. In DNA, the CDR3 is TGTGCCAGCAGCCCCACCTCTGGAAACACCATATATTTT.

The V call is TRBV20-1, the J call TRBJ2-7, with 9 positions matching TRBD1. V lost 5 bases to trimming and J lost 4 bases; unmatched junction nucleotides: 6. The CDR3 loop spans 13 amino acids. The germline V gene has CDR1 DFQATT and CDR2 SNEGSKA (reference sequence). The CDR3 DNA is TGCAGTGCTCTGACAGGGGGAGGGTACGAGCAGTACTTC. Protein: CSALTGGGYEQYF.

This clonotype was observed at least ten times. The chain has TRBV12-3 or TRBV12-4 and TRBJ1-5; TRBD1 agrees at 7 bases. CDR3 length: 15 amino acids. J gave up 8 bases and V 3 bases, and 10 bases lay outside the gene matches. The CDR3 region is CASSFSDRAWEPQHF. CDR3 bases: TGTGCCAGCAGTTTTAGCGACAGGGCCTGGGAGCCCCAGCATTTT.

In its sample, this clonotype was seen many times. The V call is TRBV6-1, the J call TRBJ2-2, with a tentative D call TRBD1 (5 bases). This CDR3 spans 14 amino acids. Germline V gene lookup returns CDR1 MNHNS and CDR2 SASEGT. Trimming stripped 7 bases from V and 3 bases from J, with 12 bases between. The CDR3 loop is CASKQAEYTGELFF. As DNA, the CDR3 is TGTGCCAGCAAACAGGCCGAGTACACCGGGGAGCTGTTTTTT.

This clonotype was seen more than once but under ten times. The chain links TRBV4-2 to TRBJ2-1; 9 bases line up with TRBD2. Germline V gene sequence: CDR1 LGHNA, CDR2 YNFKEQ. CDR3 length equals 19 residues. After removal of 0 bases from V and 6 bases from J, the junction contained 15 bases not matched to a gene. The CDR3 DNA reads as TGTGCCAGCAGCCAAGATCGGGGTAGCGGGAGAGTCGCGTTCAATGAGCAGTTCTTC. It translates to CASSQDRGSGRVAFNEQFF.

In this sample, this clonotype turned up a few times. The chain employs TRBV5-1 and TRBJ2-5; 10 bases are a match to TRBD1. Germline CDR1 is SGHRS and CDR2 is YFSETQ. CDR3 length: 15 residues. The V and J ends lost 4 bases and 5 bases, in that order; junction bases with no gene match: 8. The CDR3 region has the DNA TGCGCCAGCAGCGGTTCGACAGGGGGCTTGGAGACCCAGTACTTC. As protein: CASSGSTGGLETQYF. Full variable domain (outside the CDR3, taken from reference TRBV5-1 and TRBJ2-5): KAGVTQTPRYLIKTRGQQVTLSCSPISGHRSVSWYQQTPGQGLQFLFEYFSETQRNKGNFPGRFSGRQFSNSRSEMNVSTLELGDSALYLCASSGSTGGLETQYFGPGTRLLVL.